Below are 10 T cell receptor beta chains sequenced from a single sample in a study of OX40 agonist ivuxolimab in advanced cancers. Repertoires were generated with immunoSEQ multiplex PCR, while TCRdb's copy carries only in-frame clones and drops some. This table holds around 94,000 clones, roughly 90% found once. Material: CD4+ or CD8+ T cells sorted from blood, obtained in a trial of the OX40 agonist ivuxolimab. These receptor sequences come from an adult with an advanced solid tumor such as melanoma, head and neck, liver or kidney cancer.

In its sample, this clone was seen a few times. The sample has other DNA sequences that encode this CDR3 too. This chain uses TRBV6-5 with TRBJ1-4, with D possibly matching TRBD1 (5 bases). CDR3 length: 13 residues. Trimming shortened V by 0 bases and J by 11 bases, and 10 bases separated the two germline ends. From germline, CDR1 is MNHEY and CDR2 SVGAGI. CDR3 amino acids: CASSYSSGGKLFF. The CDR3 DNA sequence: TGTGCCAGCAGTTACTCGAGTGGGGGGAAACTGTTTTTT.

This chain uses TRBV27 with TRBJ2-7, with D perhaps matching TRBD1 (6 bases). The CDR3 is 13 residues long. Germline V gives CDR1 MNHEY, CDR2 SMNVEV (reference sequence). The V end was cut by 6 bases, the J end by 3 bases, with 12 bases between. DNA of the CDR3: TGTGCCAGCAGCAGCGGACAGAACTACGAGCAGTACTTC. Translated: CASSSGQNYEQYF.

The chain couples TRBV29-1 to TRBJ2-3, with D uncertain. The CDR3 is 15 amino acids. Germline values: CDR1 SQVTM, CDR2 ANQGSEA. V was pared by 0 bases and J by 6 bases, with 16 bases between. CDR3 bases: TGCAGCGTTGAAGATTTCGAGCGTCTGGCGGATACGCAGTATTTT. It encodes CSVEDFERLADTQYF.

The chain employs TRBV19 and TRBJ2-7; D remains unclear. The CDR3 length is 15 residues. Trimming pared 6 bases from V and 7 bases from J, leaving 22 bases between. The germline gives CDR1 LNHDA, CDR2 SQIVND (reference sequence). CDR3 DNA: TGTGCCAGTAGCACCGGCTTCGGCAGAGCATGGGAGCAGTACTTC. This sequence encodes CASSTGFGRAWEQYF.

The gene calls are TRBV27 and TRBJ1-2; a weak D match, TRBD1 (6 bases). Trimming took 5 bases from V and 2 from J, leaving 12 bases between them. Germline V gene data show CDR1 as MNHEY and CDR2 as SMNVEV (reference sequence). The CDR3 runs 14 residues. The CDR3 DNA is TGTGCCAGCAGTCCCCAGGGGCGGAACTATGGCTACACCTTC. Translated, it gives CASSPQGRNYGYTF.

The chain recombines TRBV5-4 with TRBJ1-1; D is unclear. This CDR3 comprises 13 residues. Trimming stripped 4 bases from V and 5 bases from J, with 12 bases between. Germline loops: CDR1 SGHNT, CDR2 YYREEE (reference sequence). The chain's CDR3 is CASSMGSGTEAFF. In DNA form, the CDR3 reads TGTGCCAGCAGCATGGGGTCGGGAACTGAAGCTTTCTTT.

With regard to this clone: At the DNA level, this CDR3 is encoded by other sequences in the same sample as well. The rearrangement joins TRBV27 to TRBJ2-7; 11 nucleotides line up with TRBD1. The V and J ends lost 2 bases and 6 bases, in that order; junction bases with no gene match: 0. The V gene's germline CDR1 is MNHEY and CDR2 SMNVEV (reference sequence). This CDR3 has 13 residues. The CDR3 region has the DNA TGTGCCAGCAGTTTAGGGACAGGGGGCGAGCAGTACTTC. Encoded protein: CASSLGTGGEQYF.

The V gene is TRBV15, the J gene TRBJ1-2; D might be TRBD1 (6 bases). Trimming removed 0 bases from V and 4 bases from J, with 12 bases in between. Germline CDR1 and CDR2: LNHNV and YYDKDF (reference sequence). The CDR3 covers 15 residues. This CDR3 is CATSRDPGQTYGYTF. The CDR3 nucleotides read TGTGCCACCAGCAGAGATCCCGGACAGACCTATGGCTACACCTTC.

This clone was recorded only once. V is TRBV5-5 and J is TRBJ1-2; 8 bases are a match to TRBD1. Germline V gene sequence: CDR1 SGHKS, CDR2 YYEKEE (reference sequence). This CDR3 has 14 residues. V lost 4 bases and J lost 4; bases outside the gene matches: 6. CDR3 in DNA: TGTGCCAGCAGCACCCCGGGACAGGTCTATGGCTACACCTTC. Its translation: CASSTPGQVYGYTF.

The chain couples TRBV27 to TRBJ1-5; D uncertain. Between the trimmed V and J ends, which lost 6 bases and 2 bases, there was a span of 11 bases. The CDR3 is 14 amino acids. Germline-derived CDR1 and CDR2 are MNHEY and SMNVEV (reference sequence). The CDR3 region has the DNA TGTGCCAGCAGCCCCGCCTGGGGCAATCAGCCCCAGCATTTT. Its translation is CASSPAWGNQPQHF.